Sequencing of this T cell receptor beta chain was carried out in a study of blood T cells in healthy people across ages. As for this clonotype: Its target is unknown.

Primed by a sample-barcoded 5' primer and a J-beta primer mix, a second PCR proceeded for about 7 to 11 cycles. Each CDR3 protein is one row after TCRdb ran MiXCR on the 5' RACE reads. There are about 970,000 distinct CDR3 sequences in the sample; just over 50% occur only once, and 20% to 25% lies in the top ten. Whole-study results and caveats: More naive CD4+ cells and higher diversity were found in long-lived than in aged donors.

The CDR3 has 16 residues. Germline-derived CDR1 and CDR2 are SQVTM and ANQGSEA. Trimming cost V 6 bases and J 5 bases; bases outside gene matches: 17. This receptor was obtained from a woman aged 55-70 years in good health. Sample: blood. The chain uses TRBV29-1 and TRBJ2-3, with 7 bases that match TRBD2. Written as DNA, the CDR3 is TGCAGCGTGGAGACCTTGGGCATCGGGAGGATAGATACGCAGTATTTT. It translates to CSVETLGIGRIDTQYF.